This T cell receptor (delta chain) was sequenced during a study of γδ T cells in repeated Plasmodium falciparum infection. Looking at the study overall: Malaria-naive adults were infected with P. falciparum NF54 four times over around 600 days.

The sample holds a few counts of this clone. Translating this DNA gives a protein that differs at residue 18 from the TCRdb one, which belongs to a much larger clone; a read error is likely, and the protein shown is this translation. TCRdb re-processed the multiplex PCR reads using CATT. The sample has 75,000 to 95,000 delta-chain clones, 0.75% to 1% seen once. The sequencing input was gamma-delta T cells from blood. This sequence originates from a pool of human donors (malaria-infected and uninfected, not separated).

This chain's CDR3 is CALGELWSSYVGQAYWGTRTDKLIF. CDR3 nucleotide sequence: TGTGCTCTTGGGGAACTTTGGTCTTCCTACGTAGGGCAGGCGTACTGGGGGACACGGACCGATAAACTCATCTTT. V and J are TRDV1 and TRDJ1, with D perhaps matching TRDD3 (9 bases). The J gene, left out of TCRdb, was set here by checking the DNA against germline. Germline V CDR1 and CDR2: TSWWSYY, QGS. V was pared by 0 bases and J by 2 bases, with 40 bases between. The CDR3 runs 25 residues.